The rows below give T cell receptor beta chains drawn from one sample of a study. TCRdb passed the 5' RACE reads through MiXCR, listing each CDR3 protein once. Among nearly 55,000 distinct CDR3 sequences listed, roughly 22% were seen once. The specimen sequenced was tumor-infiltrating naive CD4+ T cells sorted from the breast tumor. These receptors all stem from a female donor with breast cancer. The CDR3 runs from the conserved cysteine through the conserved F or W. Fields, in order: CDR3 protein, V gene.

CDR3 protein: CASSQDAAFYEQYF; V gene: TRBV3-1
CDR3 protein: CASSPASYEQYF; V gene: TRBV12-3/TRBV12-4
CDR3 protein: CASSERVRGYGYTF; V gene: TRBV2
CDR3 protein: CASSPRASGHEQYF; V gene: TRBV7-9
CDR3 protein: CASSPDRTSAYNEQFF; V gene: TRBV18
CDR3 protein: CASSLSGESGANVLTF; V gene: TRBV28
CDR3 protein: CASSSGPPRGIQYF; V gene: TRBV5-1
CDR3 protein: CASSALQGRGELFF; V gene: TRBV6-5
CDR3 protein: CATSDPGQGSHNEQFF; V gene: TRBV24-1
CDR3 protein: CASSLHPNTEAFF; V gene: TRBV12-3/TRBV12-4
CDR3 protein: CASSLAPLAGAVTPTDTQYF; V gene: TRBV7-9
CDR3 protein: CASNPGRSEQFF; V gene: TRBV10-2
CDR3 protein: CASSLAHGYEQFF; V gene: TRBV7-8
CDR3 protein: CASSIWTPNTGELFF; V gene: TRBV19
CDR3 protein: CASTSSGSYEQFF; V gene: TRBV5-1
CDR3 protein: CASSPSAGGETQYF; V gene: TRBV18
CDR3 protein: CASSGSIRNEQFF; V gene: TRBV10-2
CDR3 protein: CASTPSSGPDEQYF; V gene: TRBV13
CDR3 protein: CSATQGISNQPQHF; V gene: TRBV20-1
CDR3 protein: CASSPNYDTQYF; V gene: TRBV11-3
CDR3 protein: CASSSYPTSYYEQYF; V gene: TRBV6-5
CDR3 protein: CASKATDTQYF; V gene: TRBV5-5
CDR3 protein: CASSRPGQANNEQFF; V gene: TRBV7-9
CDR3 protein: CASSEGGNQETQYF; V gene: TRBV6-1
CDR3 protein: CASSYYSYEQYF; V gene: TRBV6-2/TRBV6-3
CDR3 protein: CAISESVLAGGKEQYF; V gene: TRBV10-3
CDR3 protein: CASSLGQADTQYF; V gene: TRBV7-8
CDR3 protein: CASSPVEDTDTQYF; V gene: TRBV12-3/TRBV12-4
CDR3 protein: CASSQAGTANTGELFF; V gene: TRBV3-1
CDR3 protein: CASSYRPGVSDEQFF; V gene: TRBV6-5
CDR3 protein: CRVAGNSYNEQFF; V gene: TRBV20-1
CDR3 protein: CASSPRSLSEAFF; V gene: TRBV6-5
CDR3 protein: CASSPQGTTTDTQYF; V gene: TRBV12-3/TRBV12-4
CDR3 protein: CASSQGRLVVWAGANVLTF; V gene: TRBV4-1
CDR3 protein: CSARDGGGQRHEQYF; V gene: TRBV20-1
CDR3 protein: CATSSRLAGVDDTQYF; V gene: TRBV15
CDR3 protein: CASSYREVKAFF; V gene: TRBV6-2/TRBV6-3
CDR3 protein: CASSLFGQEFYEQYF; V gene: TRBV5-6